This T cell receptor (beta chain) was sequenced in a study of T cells expressing NK-cell markers. Study observations and caveats: Over 5 donors had dominant NKG2C+ clonotypes that comprised about 1.0-7.5% of their CD8+ T cells.

5'RACE template switching built TCR beta cDNA with unique molecular identifiers. TCRdb re-analyzed the 5' RACE reads; it lists each CDR3 protein once, without DNA. The listing records approximately 170,000 distinct CDR3 sequences. Concerning this clonotype: Its antigen is still unknown.

This CDR3 has 20 amino acids. Germline CDR1 MDHEN, CDR2 SYDVKM. This sequence was found in a man aged 18 to 69 in good health. The specimen was blood T cells: a sorted CD56 or NKG2C T cell subset, CD4+ or CD8+ T cells, or bulk PBMC T cells (not recorded which). The chain uses TRBV28 and TRBJ2-5; the D call of TRBD1 rests on TCRdb alone, since no DNA is present to check it. This chain's CDR3 is CASNSREWDRDRGGSETQYF. The full variable domain, completed using reference TRBV28 and TRBJ2-5, is DVKVTQSSRYLVKRTGEKVFLECVQDMDHENMFWYRQDPGLGLRLIYFSYDVKMKEKGDIPEGYSVSREKKERFSLILESASTNQTSMYLCASNSREWDRDRGGSETQYFGPGTRLLVL.